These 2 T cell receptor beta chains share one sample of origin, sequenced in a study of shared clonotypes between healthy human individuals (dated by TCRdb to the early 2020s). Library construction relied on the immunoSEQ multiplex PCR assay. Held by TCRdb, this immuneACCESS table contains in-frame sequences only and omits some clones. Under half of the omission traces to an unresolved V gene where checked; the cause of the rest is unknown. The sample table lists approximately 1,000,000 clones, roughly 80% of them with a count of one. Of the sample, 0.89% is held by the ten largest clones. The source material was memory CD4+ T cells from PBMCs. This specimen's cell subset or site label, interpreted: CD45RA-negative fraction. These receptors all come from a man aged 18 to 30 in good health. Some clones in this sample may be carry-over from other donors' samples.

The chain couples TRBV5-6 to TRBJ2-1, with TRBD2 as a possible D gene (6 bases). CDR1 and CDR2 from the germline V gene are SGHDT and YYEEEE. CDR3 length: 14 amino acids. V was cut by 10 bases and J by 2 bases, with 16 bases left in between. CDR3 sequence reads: CASHRVAAYNEQFF. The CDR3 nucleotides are TGTGCCTCACACCGGGTAGCGGCCTACAATGAGCAGTTCTTC.

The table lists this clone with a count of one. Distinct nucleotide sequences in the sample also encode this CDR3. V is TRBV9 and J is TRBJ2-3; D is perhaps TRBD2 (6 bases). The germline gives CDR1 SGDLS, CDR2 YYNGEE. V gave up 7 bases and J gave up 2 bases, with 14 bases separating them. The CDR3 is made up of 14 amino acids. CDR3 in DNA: TGTGCCAGCTCTGTATCTAGCGACACAGATACGCAGTATTTT. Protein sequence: CASSVSSDTDTQYF.